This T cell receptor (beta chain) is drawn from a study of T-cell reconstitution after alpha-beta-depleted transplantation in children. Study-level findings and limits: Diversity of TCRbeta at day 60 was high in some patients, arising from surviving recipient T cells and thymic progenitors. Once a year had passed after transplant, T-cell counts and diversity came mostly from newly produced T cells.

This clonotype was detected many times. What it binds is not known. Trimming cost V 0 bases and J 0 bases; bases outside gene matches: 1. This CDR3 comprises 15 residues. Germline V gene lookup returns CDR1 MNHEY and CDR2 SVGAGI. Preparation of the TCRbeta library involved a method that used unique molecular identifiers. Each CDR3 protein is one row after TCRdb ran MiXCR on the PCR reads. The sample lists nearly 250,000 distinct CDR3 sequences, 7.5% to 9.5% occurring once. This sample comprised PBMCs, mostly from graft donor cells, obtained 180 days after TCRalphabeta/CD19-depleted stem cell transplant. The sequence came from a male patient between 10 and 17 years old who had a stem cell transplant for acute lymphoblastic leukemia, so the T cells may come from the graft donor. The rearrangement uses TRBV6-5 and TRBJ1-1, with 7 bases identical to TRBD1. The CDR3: CASSYSRGLNTEAFF. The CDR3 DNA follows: TGTGCCAGCAGTTACTCGAGGGGGCTGAACACTGAAGCTTTCTTT.